The clone carrying this TCR beta chain is a singleton in its sample. V gave up 1 base and J gave up 5 bases, with 14 bases separating them. Germline V gene sequence: CDR1 SGHAT, CDR2 FQNNGV. The CDR3 runs to 15 residues. Sequencing used immunoSEQ v3. Sequencing was performed with immunoSEQ multiplex PCR; in TCRdb, only in-frame clones are kept and a portion is missing. The profile shows 50,000 or so clones, around three quarters of them singletons. Noted time point: pre-treatment sample, taken before nivolumab and TIL therapy. Enrollment ran from October 2017 to early 2020. This record comes from a study of TIL therapy for anti-PD-1-resistant metastatic lung cancer.

V and J are TRBV11-2 and TRBJ1-1, with a possible D match to TRBD1 (5 bases). Here the sequenced sample was blood, taken at baseline. The sequence came from a woman aged 25 to 80 with non-small cell lung cancer. DNA for the CDR3: TGTGCCAGCAGCTTAGTTGTCAGGGTGGGGACTGAAGCTTTCTTT. Residues: CASSLVVRVGTEAFF.